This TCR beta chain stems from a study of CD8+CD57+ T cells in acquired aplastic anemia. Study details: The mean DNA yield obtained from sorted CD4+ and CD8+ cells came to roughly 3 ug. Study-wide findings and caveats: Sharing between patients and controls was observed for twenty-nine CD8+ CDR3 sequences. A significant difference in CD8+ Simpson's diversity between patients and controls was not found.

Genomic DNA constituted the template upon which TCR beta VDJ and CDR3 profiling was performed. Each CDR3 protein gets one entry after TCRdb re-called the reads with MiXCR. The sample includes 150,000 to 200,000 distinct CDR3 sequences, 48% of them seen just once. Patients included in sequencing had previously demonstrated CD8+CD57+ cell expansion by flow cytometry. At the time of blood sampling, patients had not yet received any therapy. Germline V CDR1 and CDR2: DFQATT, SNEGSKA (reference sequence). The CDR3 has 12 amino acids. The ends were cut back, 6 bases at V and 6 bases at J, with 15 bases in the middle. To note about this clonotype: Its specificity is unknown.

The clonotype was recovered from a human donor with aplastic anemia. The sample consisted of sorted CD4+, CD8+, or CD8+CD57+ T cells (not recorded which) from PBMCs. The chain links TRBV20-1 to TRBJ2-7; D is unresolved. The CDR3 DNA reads TGCAGTGCCCTACGACCGGGCATCGAGCAGTACTTC. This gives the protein CSALRPGIEQYF.